This TCR beta chain was sequenced for a study (dated by TCRdb to between 2014 and 2016). Turning to the overall study: Whether tumor-infiltrating Tregs in breast cancer are recruited from blood Tregs or converted in situ from other CD4+ T cell subsets was tested.

Full-length TCR variable regions were amplified by 5' RACE PCR with constant-region reverse primers, and semi-nested PCR with Nested Universal Primer A was subsequently performed. The ReliaPrep RNA Cell Miniprep System was used to extract total RNA, which was then reverse transcribed into 5'RACE-ready cDNA with the SMARTer RACE 5'/3' Kit. Full-length TCR alpha and beta libraries were barcoded with multiplex adaptors and sequenced on an Illumina MiSeq. From the authors' description of their analysis: Sequencing data were pooled across the five patients for each of nine subset-tissue groups and compared by unsupervised clustering of TCR gene usage. The Morisita-Horn index, with shared sequences weighted by their contribution to each repertoire, was used to calculate repertoire similarity. TCRdb handled the public reads itself, with Q25 trimming in fastp and clone calling in MiXCR, and kept productive beta chains. Identical CDR3 protein sequences are pooled into one entry, listed with their most common genes and DNA. What appears here as the V and J calls and clone size reflects TCRdb's work, not the paper's. Within this sample are 20,000 to 25,000 distinct CDR3 sequences, with less than 40% of them counted one time only. The top ten clones comprise less than 2.5% of the sample.

Here is what the overall study found, with its caveats: Tumor memory CD4+ T cell TCR gene usage clustered with blood and lymph node memory CD4+ cells and lymph node naive CD4+ cells. The greatest overlap of tumor-infiltrating Treg TCR alpha and beta sequences was observed with tumor naive CD4+ T cells, followed by blood naive CD4+ T cells. Validation in the larger cohort was restricted to a single TCR beta V-J rearrangement rather than whole repertoires.

Concerning this clonotype itself: The antigen it recognizes is unknown. No base qualities exist here, and no much larger clone lies one base off it.

Naive CD4+ T cells were purified with the Miltenyi Naive CD4+ T Cell Isolation kit, with Tregs depleted using CD25 microbeads. Tregs, naive and memory CD4+ T cells from tumor, blood and ipsilateral draining lymph nodes of a handful of breast cancer patients underwent full-length TCR alpha and beta sequencing. Tumor tissue and lymph nodes from ipsilateral axillary dissection were perfused with PBS, minced and digested with collagenase I and hyaluronidase. FACS confirmed that the sorted cell populations were more than 90% pure. V lost 8 bases and J lost 7 bases; the stretch between them is 21 bases long. Looking up the germline V gene yields CDR1 MNHEY and CDR2 SVGAGI. The CDR3 spans 15 residues, from the cysteine through the phenylalanine. Only the CDR3 part of the read is kept: 45 bases, read in frame from the first base.

The sample consisted of tumor-infiltrating naive CD4+ T cells sorted from the breast tumor. Reading the label with the study, this specimen's cell subset or site is: naive CD4+ T cells, CD4+CD45RA+CD25-. The sequence was collected from a female donor with breast cancer. The sequence joins TRBV6-5 to TRBJ1-5; TRBD1 is possibly the D segment (5 matching bases). In nucleotide form, the sequence is TGTGCCAGCCGTACGGGGGTCGGGGTCGGCCAGCCCCAGCATTTT. This codes for CASRTGVGVGQPQHF.